This TCR delta chain was found in a study of gamma-delta chains in newborns, infants, children. The overall study: Microbial exposure reportedly drives polyclonal innate γδ T cell expansion after birth.

This clone was seen a few times. Different DNA sequences within this sample yield the same CDR3. TCRdb reprocessed the reads using CATT. The repertoire holds about 3,800 delta-chain clones, with 1.9% as singletons. The sequenced material came from blood. This receptor was identified in a child who was a newborn, infant or young child, either healthy, febrile or measles-vaccinated (not recorded which).

The DNA for the CDR3 is TGTGCCTGTGACACCGTACTGGGGGAGCCTAGCTCCTGGGACACCCGACAGATGTTTTTC. Encoded protein: CACDTVLGEPSSWDTRQMFF. The chain employs TRDV2 and TRDJ3; 9 bases map to TRDD3. CDR3 length: 20 residues. Trimming removed 0 bases from V and 0 bases from J; junction bases left unmatched: 8. Germline values: CDR1 GEAIGNYY, CDR2 EKD.